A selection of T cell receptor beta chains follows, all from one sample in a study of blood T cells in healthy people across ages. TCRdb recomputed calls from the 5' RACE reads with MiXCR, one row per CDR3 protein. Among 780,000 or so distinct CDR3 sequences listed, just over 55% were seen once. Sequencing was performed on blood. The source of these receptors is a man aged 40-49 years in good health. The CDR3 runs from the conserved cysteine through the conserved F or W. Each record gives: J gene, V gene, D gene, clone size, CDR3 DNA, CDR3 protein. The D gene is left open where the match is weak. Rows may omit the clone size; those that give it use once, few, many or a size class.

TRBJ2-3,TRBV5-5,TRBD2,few,TGTGCCAGCAGCTCGGGACTAGCGGAAGATACGCAGTATTTT,CASSSGLAEDTQYF
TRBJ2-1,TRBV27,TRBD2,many,TGTGCCAGCAGCCTGACTAGCGGGGGATACAATGAGCAGTTCTTC,CASSLTSGGYNEQFF
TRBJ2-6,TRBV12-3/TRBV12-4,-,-,TGTGCCAGCAGTTTGAGAGGACAGGCCAGGGGGGGCTCTGGGGCCAACGTCCTGACTTTC,CASSLRGQARGGSGANVLTF
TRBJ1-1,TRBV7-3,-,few,TGTGCCAGCAGCCTTTTCCTGAACACTGAAGCTTTCTTT,CASSLFLNTEAFF
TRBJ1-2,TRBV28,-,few,TGTGCCAGCACAAAGCTGAGGAGTACCTATGGCTACACCTTC,CASTKLRSTYGYTF
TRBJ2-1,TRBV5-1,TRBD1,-,TGCGCCAGCAGCATCGGCGGGACAGGGGGCAACAATGAGCAGTTCTTC,CASSIGGTGGNNEQFF
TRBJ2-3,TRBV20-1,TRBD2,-,TGCAGTGCTTCCGGGACTAGCTATACGCAGTATTTT,CSASGTSYTQYF
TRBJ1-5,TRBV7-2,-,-,TGTGCCAGCAGCTTAGACCGGACGGGGGTGGGAGGGCCCCAGCATTTT,CASSLDRTGVGGPQHF
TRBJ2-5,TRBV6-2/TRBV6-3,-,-,TGTGCCAGCAGTCCACTGAGAAAAGAGACCCAGTACTTC,CASSPLRKETQYF
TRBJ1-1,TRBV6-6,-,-,TGTGCCAGCAGTTACGAACGTCGGTCTGAAGCTTTCTTT,CASSYERRSEAFF
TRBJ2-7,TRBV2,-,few,TGTGCCAGCAGTGAATATGTGAACGGCTACGAGCAGTACTTC,CASSEYVNGYEQYF
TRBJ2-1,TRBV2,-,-,TGTGCCAGCAGTGAAGCCCAGTCCCCCGGGGAGCAGTTCTTC,CASSEAQSPGEQFF
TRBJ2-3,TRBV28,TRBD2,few,TGTGCCAGCAGTTTATCGCGGGGGGCTTTAAGCACAGATACGCAGTATTTT,CASSLSRGALSTDTQYF
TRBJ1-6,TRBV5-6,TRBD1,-,TGTGCCAGCAGCTACCGGACAGGTCAAAATAATTCACCCCTCCACTTT,CASSYRTGQNNSPLHF
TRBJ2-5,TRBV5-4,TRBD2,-,TGTGCCAGCAGCTTGGAGGCGGGAGTGTCAGAGACCCAGTACTTC,CASSLEAGVSETQYF
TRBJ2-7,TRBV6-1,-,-,TGTGCCAGCAGTGGGACATTAGGCCAAGCCTACGAGCAGTACTTC,CASSGTLGQAYEQYF
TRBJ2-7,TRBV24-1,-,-,TGTGCCACCTCATACAGGGACGAGCAGTACTTC,CATSYRDEQYF
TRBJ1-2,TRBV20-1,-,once,TGCAGGGGACGCTCCTTTGCAAACTATGGCTACACCTTC,CRGRSFANYGYTF
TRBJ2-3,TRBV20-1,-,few,TGCAGTGCCAAGCCCCCTGTCACAGATACGCAGTATTTT,CSAKPPVTDTQYF
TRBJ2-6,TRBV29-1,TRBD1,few,TGCAGCGTGTGGGACAGGGCTGGTGGGGCCAACGTCCTGACTTTC,CSVWDRAGGANVLTF
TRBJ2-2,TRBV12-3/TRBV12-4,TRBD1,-,TGTGCCAGCAGAAGGGACAGGGAACCCGGGGAGCTGTTTTTT,CASRRDREPGELFF
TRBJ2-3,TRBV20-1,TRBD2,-,TGCAGTGCGACTCCAGTAGCGGGGAACACAGATACGCAGTATTTT,CSATPVAGNTDTQYF
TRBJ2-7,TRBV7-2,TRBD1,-,TGTGCCAGCAGCTTAGAGACAGGGTTCTCCTACGAGCAGTACTTC,CASSLETGFSYEQYF
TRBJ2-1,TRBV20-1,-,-,TGCAGTGCTAGATCCCCCTACAATGAGCAGTTCTTC,CSARSPYNEQFF
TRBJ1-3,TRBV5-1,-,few,TGCGCCAGCAGCTTTACAGGGACTGGAAACACCATATATTTT,CASSFTGTGNTIYF
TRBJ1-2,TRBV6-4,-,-,TGTGCCAGCAAATACCAGTCCTATGGCTACACCTTC,CASKYQSYGYTF
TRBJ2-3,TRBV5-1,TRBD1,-,TGCGCCAGCAGCCCCGAGGGGGCAGCTAGCACAGATACGCAGTATTTT,CASSPEGAASTDTQYF
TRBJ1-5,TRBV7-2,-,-,TGTGCCAGCAGCTTATCCTTGGGGTCGACGGGTCAGCCCCAGCATTTT,CASSLSLGSTGQPQHF
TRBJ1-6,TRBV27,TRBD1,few,TGTGCCAGCAGTCCCCGACAGGGTTCTAATTCACCCCTCCACTTT,CASSPRQGSNSPLHF
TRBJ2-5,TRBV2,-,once,TGTGCCAGCAGGCCCCCACTAGCAGGGGGTGAGCAGTACTTC,CASRPPLAGGEQYF
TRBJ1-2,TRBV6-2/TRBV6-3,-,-,TGTGCCAGCACCTGGGGCCCTTATGGCTACACCTTC,CASTWGPYGYTF
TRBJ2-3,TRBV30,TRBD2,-,TGTGCCTGGAGTGGCTCTAGCGGGGGGCGAGCAGATACGCAGTATTTT,CAWSGSSGGRADTQYF
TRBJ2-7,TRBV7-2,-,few,TGTGCCAGCAGCTTAACTACAGAAACCTACGAGCAGTACTTC,CASSLTTETYEQYF
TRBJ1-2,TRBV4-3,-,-,TGCGCCAGCAGCCCCTCCCCCGGGACGGCGGGTCGAAACTATGGCTACACCTTC,CASSPSPGTAGRNYGYTF
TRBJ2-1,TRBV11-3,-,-,TGTGCCAGCAGCTCCAGGGTATCGGGAGTCAATGAGCAGTTCTTC,CASSSRVSGVNEQFF
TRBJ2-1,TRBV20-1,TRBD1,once,TGCAGTGCTAGGGGGGACAGGGGCACCTACAATGAGCAGTTCTTC,CSARGDRGTYNEQFF
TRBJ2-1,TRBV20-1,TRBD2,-,TGCAGTGCTTCACCTAGGACAGGAAACTTTTCCGGGACTAGCGGGTACAATGAGCAGTTCTTC,CSASPRTGNFSGTSGYNEQFF
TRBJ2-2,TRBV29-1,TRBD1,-,TGCAGCGCCGGGACAGGGGGCGGCGAGCTGTTTTTT,CSAGTGGGELFF
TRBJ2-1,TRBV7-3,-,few,TGTGCCAGCAGCTCGGGACTCGGGGTCAATGAGCAGTTCTTC,CASSSGLGVNEQFF
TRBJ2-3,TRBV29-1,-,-,TGCAGCGTTAAACTCGTGGGGGGCCTGTCAGATACGCAGTATTTT,CSVKLVGGLSDTQYF
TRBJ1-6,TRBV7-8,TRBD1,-,TGTGCCGTCGAGGGACAGGTCGACTCACCCCTCCACTTT,CAVEGQVDSPLHF
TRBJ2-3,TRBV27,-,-,TGTGCCACCACCTCTAGGGGGGCGAATGTCGATACGCAGTATTTT,CATTSRGANVDTQYF
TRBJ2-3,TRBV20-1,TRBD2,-,TGCAGTGCTAGAGTAGTTACTAGCGGTCCCATGGATACTCAGTATTTT,CSARVVTSGPMDTQYF
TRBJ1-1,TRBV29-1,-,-,TGCAGCGTTCTAAAAACGGACGGGCCTGTTGCTGAAGCTTTCTTT,CSVLKTDGPVAEAFF
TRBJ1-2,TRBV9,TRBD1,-,TGTGCCAGCAAAGGTCCGCAGACAGGGAACTATGGCTACACCTTC,CASKGPQTGNYGYTF
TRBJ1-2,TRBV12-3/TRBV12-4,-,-,TGTGCCAGCAGTTTAGGTGCCAGGGGTTATGGCTACACCTTC,CASSLGARGYGYTF
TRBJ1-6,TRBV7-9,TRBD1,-,TGTGCCAGCAGCTTAGCGTCCGGGACAGGGGATTCACCCCTCCACTTT,CASSLASGTGDSPLHF
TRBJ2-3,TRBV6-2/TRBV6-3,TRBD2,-,TGTGCCAGCAGTTACAGACTAGCGGGGGACCTCACAGATACGCAGTATTTT,CASSYRLAGDLTDTQYF
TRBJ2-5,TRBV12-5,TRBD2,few,TGTGCTTCGGGGGGGGTCCAAGAGACCCAGTACTTC,CASGGVQETQYF
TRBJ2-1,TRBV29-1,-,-,TGCAGCGTTGGTCACAGCCGAAGGGAGACCCAGTTCTTC,CSVGHSRRETQFF
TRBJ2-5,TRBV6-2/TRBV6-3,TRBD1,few,TGTGCCAGCAGCCAAAACAGGGGCCAGCAGGGGAATGAGCAGTACTTC,CASSQNRGQQGNEQYF
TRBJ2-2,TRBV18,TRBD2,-,TGTGCCAGCTCACCCCTAGCGGGAGTATCTACCGGGGAGCTGTTTTTT,CASSPLAGVSTGELFF
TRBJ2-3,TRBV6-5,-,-,TGTGCCAGCAAGGACCCGTTCGATACGCAGTATTTT,CASKDPFDTQYF
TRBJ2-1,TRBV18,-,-,TGTGCCAGCTCACGAAACCGCAATGAGCAGTTCTTC,CASSRNRNEQFF
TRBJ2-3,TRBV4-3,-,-,TGCGCCAGCAGCCAAGTCGTGGAATACACAGATACGCAGTATTTT,CASSQVVEYTDTQYF
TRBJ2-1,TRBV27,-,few,TGTGCCAGTATGGGGGGCAGGGGAGGGCATGAGCAGTTCTTC,CASMGGRGGHEQFF
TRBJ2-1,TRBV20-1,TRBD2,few,TGCAGTGCTAGCTGGACTAGCGGGAGGACTGAGCAGTTCTTC,CSASWTSGRTEQFF
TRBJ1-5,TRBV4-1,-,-,TGCGCCAGCAGCCAAGAAGGGTATAGCAATCAGCCCCAGCATTTT,CASSQEGYSNQPQHF
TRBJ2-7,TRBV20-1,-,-,TGCAGTGCTCGGGACTCCGGGACTGCTACCTACGAGCAGTACTTC,CSARDSGTATYEQYF
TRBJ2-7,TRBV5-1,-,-,TGCGCCAGCAGTCCACAGGGCCCTAGCTCCTACGAGCAGTACTTC,CASSPQGPSSYEQYF